Listed here is a single T cell receptor (beta chain). The sample holds a few counts of this clone. No antigen is known for it. No base-level quality is on record; no much larger clone is a single base apart. The immunoSEQ Assay, a bias-controlled multiplex PCR, was used to amplify TCRbeta CDR3 regions from genomic DNA. On the study's bioinformatics: The number of nucleated cells in each sample was estimated by amplification of reference gene primers within the assay. To quantify the absolute abundance of each unique TCRbeta CDR3 rearrangement, sequence reads were collapsed and filtered. For each sample, productive Simpson clonality was calculated by taking the square root of Simpson's diversity index across productive rearrangements. TCRdb carries this immuneACCESS record with in-frame sequences only. Its versions omit some clonotypes, under half of them owing to an unresolved V gene in the studies checked, with the rest unexplained. D and trimming were read from the DNA, whereas the V and J calls and clone size are those reported in that table. In this sample the table shows 200,000 to 250,000 clones, less than 85% of which occur a single time. The top ten constitute 3.6% of the sample.

V is clipped by 8 bases and J by 5 bases, and the sequence between their germline boundaries is 12 bases long. Inclusive of the bounding cysteine and phenylalanine, the CDR3 is 13 residues long. The only DNA kept is the CDR3, 39 bases in frame from the first base. From the germline V gene (reference sequence), CDR1 is MNHNY and CDR2 is SVGAGI. The data stem from a study of blood T cell repertoires in COVID-19 (TCRdb year 2020). At the level of the whole study: The collaborator samples originated in the United States, Italy and Spain and spanned the acute and convalescent phases of COVID-19. The repertoires were made available in a free public database intended to serve as a resource for research on the immune response to SARS-CoV-2. Where available, HLA class I and class II types were taken from metadata supplied by the sample provider and were not determined by assay-based typing. Samples came from the ongoing ImmuneRACE study (first 160 participants) plus 1,254 subjects from 6 global collaborators. The prospective study material was composed of cDNA or gDNA derived from T cells, B-cell-depleted T cells, or PBMCs. Sample metadata almost always included a de-identified subject ID, COVID-19 status, age in years and sex. Subjects who had been exposed to COVID-19, were actively infected with it, or had recovered from it provided the deeply sampled blood TCRbeta repertoires that made up the dataset.

Each collaborating institution followed its own protocols to collect whole blood in K2EDTA tubes. For TCRbeta analysis, collaborators shipped samples as frozen whole blood, isolated PBMCs, or DNA extracted from either of those sample types. What the study reported, not specific to this receptor: The quantity of clinical and demographic metadata differed by source and by participant and was supplied without curation.

Recombination linked TRBV6-6 to TRBJ1-4, with the D gene not confidently named. The sequenced sample consisted of peripheral blood. The sequence derives from a woman of 80 years or more with acute or convalescent COVID-19. The CDR3 has the sequence CASQTVYNEKLFF. The DNA is TGTGCCAGCCAAACAGTCTACAATGAAAAACTGTTTTTT.